This T cell receptor beta chain was sequenced in a study of shared clonotypes between healthy human individuals. Trimming cost V 8 bases and J 3 bases, with 21 bases left between them. The germline gives CDR1 ENHRY, CDR2 SYGVKD. The CDR3 contains 16 residues. Sorted-subset replicate PCR reactions were performed with about 210 ng DNA, corresponding to roughly 30,000 T cell genomes. In the authors' workflow: ImmunoSEQ sequences covered only the junction and lacked quality scores; filtering therefore differed. TCRdb keeps only in-frame clones here, not all; method: immunoSEQ multiplex PCR. The V and J calls and clone size are taken from that table; D and trimming were inferred from the DNA. The repertoire has millions of clones, around nine tenths of them found once; the top ten carry over 0.12%.

The rearrangement joins TRBV10-3 to TRBJ2-3, with a tentative D call TRBD2 (7 bases). The sequenced sample was naive CD4+ T cells sorted from blood. The subset was: CD45RA+ positively selected. The receptor was isolated from a man between 18 and 35 years old in good health. DNA of the CDR3: TGTGCCATCGGTTATATGAGGGGGGGCCAGACAGATACGCAGTATTTT. Its protein is CAIGYMRGGQTDTQYF.